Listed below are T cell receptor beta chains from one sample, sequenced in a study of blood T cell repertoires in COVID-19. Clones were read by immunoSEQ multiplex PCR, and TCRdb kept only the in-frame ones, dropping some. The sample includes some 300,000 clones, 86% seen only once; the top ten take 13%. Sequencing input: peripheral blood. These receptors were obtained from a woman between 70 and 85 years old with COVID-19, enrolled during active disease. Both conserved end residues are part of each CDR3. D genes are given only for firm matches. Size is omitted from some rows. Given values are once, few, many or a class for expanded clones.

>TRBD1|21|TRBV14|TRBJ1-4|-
CASSQVFGTAGEFATNEKLFF
TGTGCCAGCAGCCAAGTTTTTGGGACAGCCGGCGAGTTCGCAACTAATGAAAAACTGTTTTTT
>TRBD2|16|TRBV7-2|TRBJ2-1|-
CASSLSASGGGDEQFF
TGTGCCAGCAGCTTATCCGCTAGCGGGGGAGGCGATGAGCAGTTCTTC
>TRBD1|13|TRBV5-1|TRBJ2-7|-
CASSEPGGDEQYF
TGCGCCAGCAGCGAGCCAGGGGGCGACGAGCAGTACTTC
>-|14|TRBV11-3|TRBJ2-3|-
CASSLSPGTDTQYF
TGTGCCAGCAGCTTATCTCCGGGTACAGATACGCAGTATTTT
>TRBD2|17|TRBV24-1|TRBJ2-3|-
CATSDLGQRGRQDTQYF
TGTGCCACCAGTGATTTAGGGCAGCGGGGGCGTCAAGATACGCAGTATTTT
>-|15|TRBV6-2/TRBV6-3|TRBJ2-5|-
CASSYSLLVFETQYF
TGTGCCAGCAGTTACTCGTTGTTAGTCTTCGAGACCCAGTACTTC
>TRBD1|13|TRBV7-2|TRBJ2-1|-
CASSSTGGNEQFF
TGTGCCAGCAGTTCGACAGGGGGCAATGAGCAGTTCTTC
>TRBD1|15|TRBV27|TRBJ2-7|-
CASIPDRGPPYEQYF
TGTGCCAGCATCCCGGACAGGGGGCCCCCCTACGAGCAGTACTTC
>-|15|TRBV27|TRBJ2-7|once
CASSLGSGSSYEQYF
TGTGCCAGCAGTCTGGGGTCGGGGAGCTCCTACGAGCAGTACTTC
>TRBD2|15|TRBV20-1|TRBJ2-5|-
CSASGLAGFQETQYF
TGCAGTGCTAGTGGACTAGCGGGTTTTCAAGAGACCCAGTACTTC
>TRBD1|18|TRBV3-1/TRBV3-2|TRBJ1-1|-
CASSQDETGGVVNTEAFF
TGTGCCAGCAGCCAAGATGAGACAGGGGGCGTTGTAAACACTGAAGCTTTCTTT
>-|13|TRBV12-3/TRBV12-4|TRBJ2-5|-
CASSLRSRETQYF
TGTGCCAGCAGTTTACGTAGCCGGGAGACCCAGTACTTC
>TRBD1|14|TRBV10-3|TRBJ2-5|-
CAISVQTGGETQYF
TGTGCCATCAGTGTACAGACAGGGGGAGAGACCCAGTACTTC
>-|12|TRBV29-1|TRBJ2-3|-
CSVEDRWDTQYF
TGCAGCGTTGAAGACAGGTGGGATACGCAGTATTTT
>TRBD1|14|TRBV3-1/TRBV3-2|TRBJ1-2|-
CASSHSGTGNGYTF
TGTGCCAGCAGCCACTCCGGGACAGGGAATGGCTACACCTTC
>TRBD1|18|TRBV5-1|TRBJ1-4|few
CASSLPSTGDGTNEKLFF
TGCGCCAGCAGCTTGCCTTCTACAGGGGATGGAACTAATGAAAAACTGTTTTTT
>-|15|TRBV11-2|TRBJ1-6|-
CASSLVNFFNSPLHF
TGTGCCAGCAGCTTAGTGAACTTTTTTAATTCACCCCTCCACTTT
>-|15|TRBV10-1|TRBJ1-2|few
CASSESTSGSAGYTF
TGCGCCAGCAGTGAGTCGACCTCAGGGTCGGCTGGCTACACCTTC
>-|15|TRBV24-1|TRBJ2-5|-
CATSEGRGGQETQYF
TGTGCCACCAGTGAAGGAAGAGGGGGACAAGAGACCCAGTACTTC
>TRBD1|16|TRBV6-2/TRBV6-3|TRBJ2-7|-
CASSQTGQGIFDEQYF
TGTGCCAGCAGCCAAACTGGACAGGGGATATTCGACGAGCAGTACTTC
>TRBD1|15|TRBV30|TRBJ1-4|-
CAWRQGTALNEKLFF
TGTGCCTGGAGGCAGGGGACAGCCCTTAATGAAAAACTGTTTTTT
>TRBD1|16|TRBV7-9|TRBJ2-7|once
CASSLAAGTGVHEQYF
TGTGCCAGCAGCTTAGCGGCGGGGACAGGTGTGCACGAGCAGTACTTC
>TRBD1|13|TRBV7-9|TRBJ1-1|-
CASSFDRDTEAFF
TGTGCCAGCAGCTTCGACAGGGACACTGAAGCTTTCTTT
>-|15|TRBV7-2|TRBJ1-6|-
CASSLGGPRGSPLHF
TGTGCCAGCAGCTTAGGGGGCCCCAGAGGTTCACCCCTCCACTTT
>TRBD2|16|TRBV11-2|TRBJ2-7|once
CASSWGGITNSYEQYF
TGTGCCAGCAGCTGGGGGGGGATTACAAACTCCTACGAGCAGTACTTC
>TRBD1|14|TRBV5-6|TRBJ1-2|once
CASSLTGGAGGYTF
TGTGCCAGCAGCTTGACAGGGGGCGCGGGTGGCTACACCTTC
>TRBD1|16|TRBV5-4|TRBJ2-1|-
CASSPPGTGRYNEQFF
TGTGCCAGCAGCCCACCCGGGACAGGGCGCTACAATGAGCAGTTCTTC
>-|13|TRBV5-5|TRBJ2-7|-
CASSLASTYEQYF
TGTGCCAGCAGCTTGGCTAGCACCTACGAGCAGTACTTC
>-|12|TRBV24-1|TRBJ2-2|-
CATSRGTGELFF
TGTGCCACCAGTAGGGGCACCGGGGAGCTGTTTTTT
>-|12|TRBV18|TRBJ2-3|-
CASQVSTDTQYF
TGTGCCAGCCAGGTTAGCACAGATACGCAGTATTTT
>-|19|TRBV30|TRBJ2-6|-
CAWSPGRGIVGSGANVLTF
TGTGCCTGGAGTCCCGGCAGGGGCATCGTCGGATCTGGGGCCAACGTCCTGACTTTC
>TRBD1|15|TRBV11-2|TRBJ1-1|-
CASSSFRGRNTEAFF
TGTGCCAGCAGCTCCTTCAGGGGGCGGAACACTGAAGCTTTCTTT
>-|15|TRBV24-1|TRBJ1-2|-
CATSDSQQGPHGYTF
TGTGCCACCAGTGATAGCCAACAGGGTCCTCATGGCTACACCTTC